The subject of this entry is one TCR beta chain. What it recognizes is unknown. Other nucleotide sequences from this sample produce the same CDR3. The source of the sample is a study of shared clonotypes between healthy human individuals. The wider study: Each donor had three CD4 naive, three CD4 memory, two CD8 naive and one CD8 memory plate.

Findings of the study overall: Researchers sampled only blood; tissue repertoires likely differ.

This table comes from immunoSEQ multiplex PCR, and its TCRdb copy is limited to in-frame clones, with some not included. The table has around 2,000,000 clones, 85% to 95% seen once; the top ten hold more than 0.1%. Every one of the donors was a Caucasian adult that lived in Nashville, Tennessee. The germline V gene has CDR1 MGHDK and CDR2 SYGVNS. The length of the CDR3 is 11 residues. V was shortened by 6 bases and J by 5 bases, with 7 bases between the two germline ends. The specimen was naive CD4+ T cells sorted from blood. The subset: CD45RA+ positively selected. The gene calls are TRBV25-1 and TRBJ1-1; the D gene is possibly TRBD1 (5 bases). The TCR sequence derives from a man between 18 and 29 years old in good health. The CDR3 DNA sequence: TGTGCCAGCAGCCGGGGGACTGAAGCTTTCTTT. Translated: CASSRGTEAFF.